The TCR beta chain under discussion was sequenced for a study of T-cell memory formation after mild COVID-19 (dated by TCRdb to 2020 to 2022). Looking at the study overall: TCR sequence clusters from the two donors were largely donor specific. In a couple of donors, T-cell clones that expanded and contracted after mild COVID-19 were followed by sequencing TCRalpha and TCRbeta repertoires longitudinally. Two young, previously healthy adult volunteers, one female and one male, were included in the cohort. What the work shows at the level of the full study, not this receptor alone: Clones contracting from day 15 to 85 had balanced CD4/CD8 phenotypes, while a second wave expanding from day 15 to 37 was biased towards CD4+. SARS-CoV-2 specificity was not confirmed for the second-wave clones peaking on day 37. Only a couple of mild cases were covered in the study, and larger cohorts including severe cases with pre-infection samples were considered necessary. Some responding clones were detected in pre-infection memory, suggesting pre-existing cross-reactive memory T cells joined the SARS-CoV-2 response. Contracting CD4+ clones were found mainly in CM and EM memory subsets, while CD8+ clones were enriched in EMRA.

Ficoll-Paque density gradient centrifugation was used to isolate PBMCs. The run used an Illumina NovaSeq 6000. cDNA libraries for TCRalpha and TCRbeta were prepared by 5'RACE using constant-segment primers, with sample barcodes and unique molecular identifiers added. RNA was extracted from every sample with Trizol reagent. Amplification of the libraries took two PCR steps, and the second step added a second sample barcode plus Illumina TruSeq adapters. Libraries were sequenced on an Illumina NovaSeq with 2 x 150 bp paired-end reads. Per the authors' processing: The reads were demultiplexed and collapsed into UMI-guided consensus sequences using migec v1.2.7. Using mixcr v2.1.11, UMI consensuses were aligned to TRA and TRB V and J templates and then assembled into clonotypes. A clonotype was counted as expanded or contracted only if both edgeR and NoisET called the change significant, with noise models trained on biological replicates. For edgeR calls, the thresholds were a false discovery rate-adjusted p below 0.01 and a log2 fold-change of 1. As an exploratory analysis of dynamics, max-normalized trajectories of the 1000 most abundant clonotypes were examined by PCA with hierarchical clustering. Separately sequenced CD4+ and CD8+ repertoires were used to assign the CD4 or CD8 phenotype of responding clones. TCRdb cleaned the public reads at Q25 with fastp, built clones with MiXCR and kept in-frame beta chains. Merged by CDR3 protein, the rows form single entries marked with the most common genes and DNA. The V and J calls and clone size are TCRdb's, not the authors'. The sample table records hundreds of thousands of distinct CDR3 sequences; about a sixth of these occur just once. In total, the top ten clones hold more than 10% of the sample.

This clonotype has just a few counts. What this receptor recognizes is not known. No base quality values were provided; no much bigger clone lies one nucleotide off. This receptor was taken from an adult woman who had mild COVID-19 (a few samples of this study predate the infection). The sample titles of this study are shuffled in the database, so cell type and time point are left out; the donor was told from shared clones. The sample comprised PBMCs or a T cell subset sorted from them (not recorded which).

This receptor carries the CDR3 CSARLPSGRAGLQFF. The DNA sequence reads TGCAGTGCTAGACTTCCTAGCGGGAGGGCCGGGTTGCAGTTCTTC. This chain joins TRBV20-1 to TRBJ2-1, and TRBD2 matches 12 of the central bases. V loses 2 bases at its end and J loses 12 bases; junction bases beyond the gene matches: 11. CDR1 and CDR2, per the germline V gene (reference sequence), are DFQATT and SNEGSKA. From the cysteine up to the phenylalanine, the CDR3 has a length of 15 residues. Of all the DNA, just the CDR3 is kept, 45 bases in frame from base 1.